The clone carrying this T cell receptor (beta chain) was observed a few times. Its antigen is not known. Given a much more abundant clone one base away, this may be a read error. CDR3 length equals 14 residues. Germline values: CDR1 DFQATT, CDR2 SNEGSKA (reference sequence). Sample-barcoded 5' priming and a J-beta primer mix drove a second PCR of 7 to 11 cycles. TCRdb re-derived calls from the 5' RACE reads in MiXCR, one entry per CDR3 protein. The sample has 1.5 million to 2 million distinct CDR3 sequences, 28% seen once; the top ten hold roughly 8%. The entry originates in a study of blood T cells in healthy people across ages. Notes on the study in general: The unsorted PBMCs prevented any conclusive comparison of naive versus antigen-experienced cells.

Source material: blood. The TCR originated in a woman in her 30s in good health. V gene TRBV20-1 combines with J gene TRBJ2-6; either TRBD1 or TRBD2 may fit D (6 bases each). CDR3 sequence (DNA): TGCAGTGCTCCCCAGGGGACTGGGGCCAACGTCCGGACTTTC. Translation: CSAPQGTGANVRTF.